This TCR beta chain was identified in a study of CD8 T cells in ankylosing spondylitis. This clonotype has at least ten counts. Its antigen remains unidentified. General study findings and limits: For ankylosing spondylitis blood, a TCR beta motif of about 8 highly homologous variants appeared characteristic. Disease-linked clones bore a CD8+ phenotype and were relatively rare in peripheral blood. Past research had described some motif variants in reactive arthritis synovial fluid and blood.

TCR beta libraries were made by quantitative 5'-RACE with molecular barcodes. A single record per CDR3 protein comes from TCRdb applying MiXCR to the 5' RACE reads. This table has around 150,000 distinct CDR3 sequences, about 6.7% appearing once. The CDR3 sequence is 15 residues long. Germline V gives CDR1 LGHDT, CDR2 YNNKEL (reference sequence). V was clipped by 1 base and J by 5 bases, with 15 bases between them. Sequenced sample: blood, either unsorted or a sorted T cell fraction (not recorded which). The clonotype comes from a female donor with ankylosing spondylitis or in good health (not recorded which). This chain joins TRBV3-1 and TRBJ2-7; D uncertain. The CDR3 sequence: CASSQALGPLNEQYF. CDR3 DNA: TGTGCCAGCAGCCAAGCGTTGGGCCCCCTTAACGAGCAGTACTTC.